This paragraph reports one T cell receptor (beta chain). Its antigen is not known. CD4+ T cells specific for antigen were expanded with viral peptide pools by the ViraFEST assay before sequencing. Isolation of CD4+ T cells took place after around 10 days of culture. Having tested negative for nucleocapsid antibodies, the vaccine recipients showed no prior SARS-CoV-2 infection. It was on days 3 and 7 that half the medium was replaced with IL-2 medium. The sample is drawn from a study of vaccination effects on CD4 cells after COVID-19. Study-wide points: Of the vaccine-induced clones from healthy vaccinees, merely 1 of 255 recognized common cold coronaviruses as well. Clones from infection and from vaccination both contracted markedly late after vaccination.

Trimming cost V 6 bases and J 8 bases, with 14 bases left between them. The CDR3 length is 14 residues. Per the germline V gene, CDR1 is SGHDN and CDR2 is FVKESK. Produced via immunoSEQ multiplex PCR; TCRdb's table is partial and in-frame only. This sample has tens of thousands of clones; approximately 79% occur once, and the top ten carry 2.5% to 3.5%. The sequence was collected from a human donor who received a COVID-19 vaccine. The chain is built from TRBV14 and TRBJ1-6, with D unresolved. Sequenced material: CD4+ T cells from PBMCs cultured with HCoV-NL63 spike peptides, taken before COVID-19 vaccination. The CDR3 region has the DNA TGTGCCAGCAGTCCGACCCTGGCCCATTCACCCCTCCACTTT. Translated: CASSPTLAHSPLHF.